This T cell receptor beta chain was identified during a study of beta chain features in type 1 diabetes. Findings of the study overall: PCR might pick shorter templates more often, in the same way for patients and controls. In all four CD4+ subsets, TCRB CDR3 length was significantly, moderately reduced in type 1 diabetes.

Reverse transcription of all isolated RNA meant that expressed TCRB transcripts were sequenced. The repertoire was sequenced with immunoSEQ multiplex PCR; TCRdb's copy has only in-frame clones and lacks some. The sample lists around 160,000 clones, roughly 8% occurring once. Germline lookup yields CDR1 SNHLY and CDR2 FYNNEI. The CDR3 runs to 15 residues. The germline V and J ends were trimmed by 6 bases and 0 bases, with 14 bases remaining between them. In all sorted populations, purity surpassed 98%. The sample holds a few counts of this clone. The antigen is unknown. The receptor comes from a woman between 18 and 29 years old with type 1 diabetes. Sequencing input: central memory CD4+ T cells from blood. The rearrangement uses TRBV2 and TRBJ1-2; unclear D gene. DNA of the CDR3: TGTGCCAGCAGCCTGAACTACGCCGCTAACTATGGCTACACCTTC. It codes for CASSLNYAANYGYTF.